Sequencing of this T cell receptor beta chain was carried out in a study of T cell repertoires in cytomegalovirus infection. In its sample, this clonotype was seen a few times. The target antigen is unknown. TCRdb ran MiXCR on the reads and lists one entry per CDR3 protein. Here the sample spans fewer than 900,000 distinct CDR3 sequences, 25% to 30% being singletons. Per the germline V gene, CDR1 is SGHTA and CDR2 is FQGTGA. There are 17 residues in the CDR3. The ends were cut back, 4 bases at V and 9 bases at J, with 25 bases in the middle. The rearrangement joins TRBV7-3 to TRBJ2-1; D might be TRBD2 (7 bases). The source is a human donor in good health (CMV status not recorded). Some clones in this sample may be carry-over from other donors' samples. The source was cultured CD8+ T cells from PBMCs, collected from culture after CMV antigen stimulation. Here the CDR3 DNA reads TGTGCCAGCAGCTCCCGGGGAGGGACAACCGCGGATGGTGAGCAGTTCTTC. Translated: CASSSRGGTTADGEQFF.